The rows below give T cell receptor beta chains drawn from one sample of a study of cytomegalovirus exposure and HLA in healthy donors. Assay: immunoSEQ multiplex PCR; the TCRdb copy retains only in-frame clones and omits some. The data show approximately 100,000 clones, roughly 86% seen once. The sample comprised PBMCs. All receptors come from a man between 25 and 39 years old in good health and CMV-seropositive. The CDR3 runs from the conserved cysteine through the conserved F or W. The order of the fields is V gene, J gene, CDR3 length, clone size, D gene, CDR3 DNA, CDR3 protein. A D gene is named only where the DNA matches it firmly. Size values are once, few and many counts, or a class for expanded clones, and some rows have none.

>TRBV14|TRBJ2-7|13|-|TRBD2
TGTGCCAGCAGCCAATCTAGCGGCCTCGAGCAGTACTTC
CASSQSSGLEQYF
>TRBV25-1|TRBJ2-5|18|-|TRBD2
TGTGCCAGCAGTGGGTTTAGCGGGAGCGGAATGGACCAAGAGACCCAGTACTTC
CASSGFSGSGMDQETQYF
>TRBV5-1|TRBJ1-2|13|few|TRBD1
TGCGCCAGCAGCTTGGCTCAGGGGGATGGCTACACCTTC
CASSLAQGDGYTF
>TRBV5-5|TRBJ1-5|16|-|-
TGTGCCAGCAGCGCAGGGACTCCATTGGGCAATCAGCCCCAGCATTTT
CASSAGTPLGNQPQHF
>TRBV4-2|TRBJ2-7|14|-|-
TGTGCCAGCAGCCAAGATCTAAGAGACAGGGAGCAGTACTTC
CASSQDLRDREQYF
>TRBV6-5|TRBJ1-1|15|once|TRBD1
TGTGCCAGCAGTCCCGGGACAGGGGGCAACACTGAAGCTTTCTTT
CASSPGTGGNTEAFF
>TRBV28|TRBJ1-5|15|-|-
TGTGCCAGCAGTTTAAGTGTCAGGGGAAATCAGCCCCAGCATTTT
CASSLSVRGNQPQHF
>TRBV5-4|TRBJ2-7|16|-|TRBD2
TGTGCCAGCAGCTTGGGGGGACTAGCGGAACTCTACGAGCAGTACTTC
CASSLGGLAELYEQYF
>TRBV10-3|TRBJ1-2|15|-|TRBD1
TGTGCCATCAGTGAGGACAGGGGCGCTAACTATGGCTACACCTTC
CAISEDRGANYGYTF
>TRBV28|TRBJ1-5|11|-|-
TGTGCCAGCAGCCTAAATCAGCCCCAGCATTTT
CASSLNQPQHF
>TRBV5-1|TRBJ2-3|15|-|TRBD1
TGCGCCAGCAGCTCCCCGGACAGGGGGACAGATACGCAGTATTTT
CASSSPDRGTDTQYF
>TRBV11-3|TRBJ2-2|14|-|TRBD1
TGTGCCAGCAGCGCTACAGGGGTCACCGGGGAGCTGTTTTTT
CASSATGVTGELFF
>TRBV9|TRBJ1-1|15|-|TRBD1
TGTGCCAGCAGCGCGACAGGGGCGCTCAACACTGAAGCTTTCTTT
CASSATGALNTEAFF
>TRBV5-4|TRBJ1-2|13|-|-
TGTGCCAGCAGCTCCGGACAGAACTATGGCTACACCTTC
CASSSGQNYGYTF
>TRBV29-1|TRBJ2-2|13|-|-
TGCAGCGTTCTGGGAGAGAACACCGGGGAGCTGTTTTTT
CSVLGENTGELFF
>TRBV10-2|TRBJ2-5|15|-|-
TGCGCCAGCAGTGTAGGGATTAGTGGAGCGGGGACCCAGTACTTC
CASSVGISGAGTQYF
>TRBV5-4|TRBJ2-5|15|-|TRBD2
TGTGCCAGCAGCTTGATGGGACTAGCGGCGGAGACCCAGTACTTC
CASSLMGLAAETQYF
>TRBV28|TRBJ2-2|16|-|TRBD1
TGTGCCAGCAGTCCACCGGGACAGATGAACACCGGGGAGCTGTTTTTT
CASSPPGQMNTGELFF
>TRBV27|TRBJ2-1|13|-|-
TGTGCCAGCAGTTTAGTCACCTACAATGAGCAGTTCTTC
CASSLVTYNEQFF
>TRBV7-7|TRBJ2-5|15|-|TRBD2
TGTGCTAGCAGCCCAGGGAGCGGGGGACAAGAGACCCAGTACTTC
CASSPGSGGQETQYF
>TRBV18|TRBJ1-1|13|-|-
TGTGCCAGCTCAGGGGCCCAGAACACTGAAGCTTTCTTT
CASSGAQNTEAFF
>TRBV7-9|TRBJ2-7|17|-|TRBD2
TGTGCCAGCAGCCAACTTACGGGCCTAGCGGGTGTCTACGAGCAGTACTTC
CASSQLTGLAGVYEQYF
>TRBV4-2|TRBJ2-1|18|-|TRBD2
TGTGCCAGCAGCCAAGTTCTAGCGGGAGGGCCGTCCTACAATGAGCAGTTCTTC
CASSQVLAGGPSYNEQFF
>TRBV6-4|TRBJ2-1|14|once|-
TGTGCCAGCAGTCCTACGGGAGTAGGCAATGAGCAGTTCTTC
CASSPTGVGNEQFF
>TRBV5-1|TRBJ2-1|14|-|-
TGCGCCAGCAGCCCCTCGGACTACCACAATGAGCAGTTCTTC
CASSPSDYHNEQFF
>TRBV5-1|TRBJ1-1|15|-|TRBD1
TGCGCCAGCAGCTTGGAGGGACAGCAGAACACTGAAGCTTTCTTT
CASSLEGQQNTEAFF
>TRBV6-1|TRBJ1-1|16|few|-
TGTGCCAGCAGTGAGAACGGGGGGCAACCGAGGACTGAAGCTTTCTTT
CASSENGGQPRTEAFF
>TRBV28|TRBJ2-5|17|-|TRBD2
TGTGCCAGCATTCCAGTAGGACATAGCGGGAGGGCGGAGACCCAGTACTTC
CASIPVGHSGRAETQYF
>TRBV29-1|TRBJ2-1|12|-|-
TGCAGCGTTGAGGTCAGCGCCAATGAGCAGTTCTTC
CSVEVSANEQFF
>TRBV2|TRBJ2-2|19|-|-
TGTGCCAGCAGTGAACTGGCAGGGTGGATGAAAATGTTCGCCGGGGAGCTGTTTTTT
CASSELAGWMKMFAGELFF
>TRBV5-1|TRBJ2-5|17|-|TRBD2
TGCGCCAGCAGCTTGGCCAGGGCGGGAGGTAGGCAAGAGACCCAGTACTTC
CASSLARAGGRQETQYF
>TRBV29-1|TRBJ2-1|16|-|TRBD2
TGCAGCGTTGAATACGGAAGCGGGAGAGCGTACAATGAGCAGTTCTTC
CSVEYGSGRAYNEQFF